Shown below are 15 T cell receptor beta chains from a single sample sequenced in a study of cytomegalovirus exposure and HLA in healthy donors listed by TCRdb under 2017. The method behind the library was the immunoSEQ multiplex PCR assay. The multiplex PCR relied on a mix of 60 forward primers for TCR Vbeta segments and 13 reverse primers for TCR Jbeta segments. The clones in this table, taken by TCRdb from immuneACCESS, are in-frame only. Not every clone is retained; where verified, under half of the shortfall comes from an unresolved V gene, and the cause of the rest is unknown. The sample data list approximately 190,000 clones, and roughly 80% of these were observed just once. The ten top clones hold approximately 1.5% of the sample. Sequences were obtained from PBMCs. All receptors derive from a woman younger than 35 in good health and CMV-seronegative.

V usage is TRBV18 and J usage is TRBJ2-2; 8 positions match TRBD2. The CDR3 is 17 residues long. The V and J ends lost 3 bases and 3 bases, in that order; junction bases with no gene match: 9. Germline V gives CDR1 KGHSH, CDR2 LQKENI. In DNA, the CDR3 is TGTGCCAGCTCACCCCTCGAGAGAGCGGGGGACACCGGGGAGCTGTTTTTT. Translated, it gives CASSPLERAGDTGELFF.

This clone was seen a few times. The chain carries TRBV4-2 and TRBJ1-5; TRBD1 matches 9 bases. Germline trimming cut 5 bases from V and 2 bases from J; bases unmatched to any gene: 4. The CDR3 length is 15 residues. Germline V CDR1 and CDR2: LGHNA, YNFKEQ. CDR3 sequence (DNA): TGTGCCAGCAGCGCACAGGGGGCTGGCAATCAGCCCCAGCATTTT. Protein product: CASSAQGAGNQPQHF.

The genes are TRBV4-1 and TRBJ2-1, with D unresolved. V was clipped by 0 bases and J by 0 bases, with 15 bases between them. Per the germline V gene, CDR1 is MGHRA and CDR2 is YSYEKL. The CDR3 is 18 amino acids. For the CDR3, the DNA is TGCGCCAGCAGCCAAGAGCCTCCCGCGTCGCGCTCCTACAATGAGCAGTTCTTC. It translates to CASSQEPPASRSYNEQFF.

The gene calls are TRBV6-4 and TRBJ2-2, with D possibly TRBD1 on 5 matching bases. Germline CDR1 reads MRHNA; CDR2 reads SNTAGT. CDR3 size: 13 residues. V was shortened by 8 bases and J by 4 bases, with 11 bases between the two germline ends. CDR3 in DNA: TGTGCCAGCGGGGCCAGCCGCACCGGGGAGCTGTTTTTT. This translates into CASGASRTGELFF.

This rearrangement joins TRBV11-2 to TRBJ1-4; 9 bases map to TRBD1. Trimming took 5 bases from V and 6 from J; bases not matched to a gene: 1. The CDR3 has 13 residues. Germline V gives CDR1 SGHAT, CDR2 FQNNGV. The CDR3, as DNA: TGTGCCAGCAGCCGGGACAGGGATGAAAAACTGTTTTTT. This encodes CASSRDRDEKLFF.

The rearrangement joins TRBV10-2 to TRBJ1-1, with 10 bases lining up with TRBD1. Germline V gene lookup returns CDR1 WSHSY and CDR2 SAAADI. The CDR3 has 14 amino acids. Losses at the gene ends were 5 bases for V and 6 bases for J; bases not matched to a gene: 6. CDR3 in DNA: TGCGCCAGCAGTCCCGGACAGGGGGTGGCTGAAGCTTTCTTT. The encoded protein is CASSPGQGVAEAFF.

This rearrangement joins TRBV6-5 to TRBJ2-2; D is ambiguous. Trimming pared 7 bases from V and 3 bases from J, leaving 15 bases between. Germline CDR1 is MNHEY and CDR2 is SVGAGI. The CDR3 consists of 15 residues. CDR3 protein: CASTHFSGYTGELFF. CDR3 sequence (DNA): TGTGCCAGCACCCACTTTTCGGGTTACACCGGGGAGCTGTTTTTT.

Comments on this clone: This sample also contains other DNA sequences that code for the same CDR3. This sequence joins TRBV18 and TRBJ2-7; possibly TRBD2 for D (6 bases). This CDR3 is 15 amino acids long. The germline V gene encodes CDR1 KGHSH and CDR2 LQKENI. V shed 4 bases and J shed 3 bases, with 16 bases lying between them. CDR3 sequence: CASSQEGRKNYEQYF. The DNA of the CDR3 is TGTGCCAGCTCACAGGAGGGACGAAAAAACTACGAGCAGTACTTC.

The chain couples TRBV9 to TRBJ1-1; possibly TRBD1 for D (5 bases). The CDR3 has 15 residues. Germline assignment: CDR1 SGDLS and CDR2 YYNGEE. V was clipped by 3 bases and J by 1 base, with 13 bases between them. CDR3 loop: CASSAKGASNTEAFF. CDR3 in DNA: TGTGCCAGCAGCGCGAAAGGGGCCTCGAACACTGAAGCTTTCTTT.

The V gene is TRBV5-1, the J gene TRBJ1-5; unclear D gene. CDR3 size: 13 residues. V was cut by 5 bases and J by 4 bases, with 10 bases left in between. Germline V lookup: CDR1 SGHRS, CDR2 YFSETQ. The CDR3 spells CASRLNRNQPQHF. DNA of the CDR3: TGCGCCAGCAGGCTGAACAGAAATCAGCCCCAGCATTTT.

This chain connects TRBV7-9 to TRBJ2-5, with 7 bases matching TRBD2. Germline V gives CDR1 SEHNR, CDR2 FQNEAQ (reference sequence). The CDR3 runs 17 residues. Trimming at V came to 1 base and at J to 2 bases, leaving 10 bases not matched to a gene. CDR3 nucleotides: TGTGCCAGCAGCTTAGTTGGGGGGGAAGTGTTACAAGAGACCCAGTACTTC. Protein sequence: CASSLVGGEVLQETQYF.

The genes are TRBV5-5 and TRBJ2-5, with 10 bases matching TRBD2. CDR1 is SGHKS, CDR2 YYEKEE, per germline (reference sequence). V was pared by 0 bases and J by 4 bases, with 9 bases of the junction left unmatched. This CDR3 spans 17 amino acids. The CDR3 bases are TGTGCCAGCAGCTTGGTTCCAGCGGGAGGGTCGGGAGAGACCCAGTACTTC. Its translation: CASSLVPAGGSGETQYF.

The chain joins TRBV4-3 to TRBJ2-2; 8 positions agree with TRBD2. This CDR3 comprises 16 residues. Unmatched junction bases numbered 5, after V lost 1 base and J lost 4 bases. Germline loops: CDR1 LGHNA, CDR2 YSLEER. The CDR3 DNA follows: TGCGCCAGCAGCCAAGCCGGGACTAGAAGCACCGGGGAGCTGTTTTTT. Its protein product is CASSQAGTRSTGELFF.

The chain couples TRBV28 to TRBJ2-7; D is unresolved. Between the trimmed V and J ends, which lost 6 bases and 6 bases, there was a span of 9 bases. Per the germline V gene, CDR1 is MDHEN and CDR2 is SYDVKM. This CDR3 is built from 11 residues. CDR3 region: CASRLVREQYF. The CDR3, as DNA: TGTGCCAGCAGACTCGTCCGCGAGCAGTACTTC.

CDR3 loop: CASRQGTYGTYEQYF. In DNA, the CDR3 is TGCGCCAGCAGACAGGGGACATACGGGACCTACGAGCAGTACTTC. The V gene is TRBV4-1, the J gene TRBJ2-7; 7 nucleotides line up with TRBD1. The trim removed 6 bases at V and 2 bases at J, leaving 10 bases unmatched. The CDR3 totals 15 residues. Per the germline V gene, CDR1 is MGHRA and CDR2 is YSYEKL.